A single sample gave rise to the 14 T cell receptor beta chains below, sequenced in a study of Ad26.COV2.S vaccination and SARS-CoV-2 variants. Some clones are missing from TCRdb's copy, which holds only in-frame ones; the method was immunoSEQ multiplex PCR. The table lists fewer than 150,000 clones, 70% to 90% of them singletons. Sequences were derived from peripheral blood, sampled after recovery from COVID-19. Source of these receptors: a human donor who had recovered from COVID-19.

The genes are TRBV19 and TRBJ2-2; D gene ambiguous. CDR3 length: 16 residues. Trimming pared 3 bases from V and 4 bases from J, leaving 15 bases between. CDR1 and CDR2 from the germline V gene are LNHDA and SQIVND (reference sequence). The CDR3 DNA sequence: TGTGCCAGTAGTATTCGGTGGGTCAGGAGCACCGGGGAGCTGTTTTTT. The encoded protein is CASSIRWVRSTGELFF.

This chain connects TRBV29-1 to TRBJ1-4; D ambiguous. V lost 7 bases and J lost 7, with 16 bases in between. The CDR3 consists of 13 residues. The germline gives CDR1 SQVTM, CDR2 ANQGSEA. CDR3 sequence: CSGRTSFSEKLFF. The DNA of the CDR3 is TGCAGCGGGCGGACTTCCTTTAGTGAAAAACTGTTTTTT. Full variable domain (outside the CDR3, taken from reference TRBV29-1 and TRBJ1-4): SAVISQKPSRDICQRGTSLTIQCQVDSQVTMMFWYRQQPGQSLTLIATANQGSEATYESGFVIDKFPISRPNLTFSTLTVSNMSPEDSSIYLCSGRTSFSEKLFFGSGTQLSVL.

This chain uses TRBV25-1 with TRBJ1-4, with D possibly matching TRBD1 (6 bases). V dropped 4 bases and J dropped 8 bases, with 14 bases sitting between them. This CDR3 is 14 amino acids long. The germline V gene encodes CDR1 MGHDK and CDR2 SYGVNS. In DNA, the CDR3 is TGTGCCAGCAGTGCCTCCGACAGGAGGGAAAAACTGTTTTTT. It is translated as CASSASDRREKLFF.

The chain has TRBV5-1 and TRBJ2-1; 7 nucleotides agree with TRBD2. The V segment lost 0 bases and the J segment 2 bases; nucleotides outside the gene matches: 2. CDR3 length: 15 amino acids. Germline V gives CDR1 SGHRS, CDR2 YFSETQ. In DNA form, the CDR3 reads TGCGCCAGCAGCTTGGGACTAGCTACCTACAATGAGCAGTTCTTC. The encoded protein is CASSLGLATYNEQFF.

This chain connects TRBV30 to TRBJ1-1, with D unclear. CDR1 is GTSNPN, CDR2 SVGIG, per germline (reference sequence). This CDR3 comprises 13 residues. Trimming took 1 base from V and 6 from J, leaving 12 bases between them. The CDR3 loop is CAWSAGGVAEAFF. The CDR3 coding sequence is TGTGCCTGGAGTGCAGGAGGTGTAGCTGAAGCTTTCTTT.

The J gene is TRBJ2-1, the V gene TRBV28; possibly TRBD2 for D (7 bases). The CDR3 covers 15 residues. Germline V lookup: CDR1 MDHEN, CDR2 SYDVKM. V was shortened by 4 bases and J by 7 bases, with 17 bases between the two germline ends. The CDR3 bases are TGTGCCAGCAGTTCCCCCTGGGGGGGGCAGAATGAGCAGTTCTTC. It codes for CASSSPWGGQNEQFF.

The chain recombines TRBV7-9 with TRBJ2-3; possible D gene TRBD1, 5 bases. V shed 0 bases and J shed 0 bases, with 10 bases lying between them. Germline assignment: CDR1 SEHNR and CDR2 FQNEAQ (reference sequence). There are 16 residues in the CDR3. The CDR3 loop reads CASSLAQGTSTDTQYF. The CDR3 nucleotides read TGTGCCAGCAGCTTAGCCCAGGGCACTAGCACAGATACGCAGTATTTT. The variable domain in full, completed from reference TRBV7-9 and TRBJ2-3, reads DTGVSQNPRHKITKRGQNVTFRCDPISEHNRLYWYRQTLGQGPEFLTYFQNEAQLEKSRLLSDRFSAERPKGSFSTLEIQRTEQGDSAMYLCASSLAQGTSTDTQYFGPGTRLTVL.

This sequence joins TRBV6-5 and TRBJ2-2; 8 bases align to TRBD2. Germline loops: CDR1 MNHEY, CDR2 SVGAGI. There are 15 residues in the CDR3. Trimming cost V 6 bases and J 1 base; bases outside gene matches: 4. The CDR3, as DNA: TGTGCCAGCAGCACCAGCGGGGGGAACACCGGGGAGCTGTTTTTT. Translation: CASSTSGGNTGELFF.

V is TRBV24-1 and J is TRBJ2-7, with a tentative D call TRBD1 (5 bases). With 1 base removed from V and 5 bases from J, the gap between germline ends came to 14 bases. Germline loops: CDR1 KGHDR, CDR2 SFDVKD. CDR3 length: 15 residues. The CDR3 nucleotides read TGTGCCACCAGTGATTTCGCAGGGCCCAGAAACGAGCAGTACTTC. This encodes CATSDFAGPRNEQYF.

The V and J genes are TRBV25-1 and TRBJ2-4; 8 nucleotides line up with TRBD1. Germline values: CDR1 MGHDK, CDR2 SYGVNS. Losses at the gene ends were 8 bases for V and 6 bases for J; bases not matched to a gene: 12. The CDR3 sequence is 15 residues long. The DNA for the CDR3 is TGTGCCAGCCAAAGCTATACAGGGGGTGGAAACATTCAGTACTTC. This translates into CASQSYTGGGNIQYF.

With regard to this clone: Other DNA sequences of this sample code for an identical CDR3. The chain employs TRBV6-5 and TRBJ1-2; D might be TRBD1 (5 bases). The V gene lost 0 bases and the J gene lost 6 bases, with 11 bases spanning the gap. Germline values: CDR1 MNHEY, CDR2 SVGAGI. The length of the CDR3 is 14 residues. The CDR3 here is CASSYSGQGNGYTF. The CDR3 bases are TGTGCCAGCAGTTACTCCGGGCAGGGAAATGGCTACACCTTC.

The rearrangement joins TRBV19 to TRBJ2-7; D might be TRBD1 or TRBD2, each matching 5 bases. V lost 6 bases, J lost 2 bases, and 14 bases lay in between. CDR3 length: 14 residues. Germline assignment: CDR1 LNHDA and CDR2 SQIVND (reference sequence). The CDR3 sequence: CASSSKWGTYEQYF. The CDR3 nucleotides are TGTGCCAGTAGCTCGAAGTGGGGGACCTACGAGCAGTACTTC.

This clone was observed a handful of times. V gene TRBV6-2 or TRBV6-3 combines with J gene TRBJ1-6; 12 bases line up with TRBD1. The length of the CDR3 is 17 residues. The V and J ends lost 6 bases and 7 bases, in that order; junction bases with no gene match: 10. Germline values: CDR1 MNHEY, CDR2 SVGEGT. The CDR3 sequence is CASSPGTGGAKNSPLHF. Written as DNA, the CDR3 is TGTGCCAGCAGCCCCGGGACAGGGGGCGCAAAGAATTCACCCCTCCACTTT.

The CDR3 DNA sequence: TGTGCCAGCAGCTTAGTGAGGTCAAACACTGAAGCTTTCTTT. It codes for CASSLVRSNTEAFF. The chain couples TRBV11-2 to TRBJ1-1; D is uncertain. The CDR3 sequence is 14 residues long. Trimming removed 1 base from V and 2 bases from J, with 8 bases in between. Germline V gene lookup returns CDR1 SGHAT and CDR2 FQNNGV.